The 21 T cell receptor beta chains below come from one sample, sequenced in a study of human T cells and chemical hapten exposure. Time point here: patch test 2, 6 weeks after DPC sensitization. Noted treatment: therapeutic diphenylcyclopropenone sensitization with weekly scalp DPC. TCRdb fed the RACE reads into MiXCR, producing one record per CDR3 protein. The repertoire holds under 100,000 distinct CDR3 sequences, with over 9.5% as singletons. This specimen consisted of whole blood, obtained in connection with sensitization to the hapten diphenylcyclopropenone (DPC). These receptors were collected from a woman aged 50 to 60 with alopecia areata. Some clones in this sample may be carry-over from other donors' samples.

This clonotype was found many times. This chain uses TRBV24-1 with TRBJ1-5; TRBD1 matches 7 bases. From germline, CDR1 is KGHDR and CDR2 SFDVKD. The V segment lost 3 bases and the J segment 3 bases; nucleotides outside the gene matches: 4. The CDR3 extends over 15 amino acids. The CDR3 reads CATSDNRGPNQPQHF. CDR3 bases: TGTGCCACCAGTGATAACAGGGGCCCCAATCAGCCCCAGCATTTT.

The CDR3 loop is CASSLSPGNEQYF. For the CDR3, the DNA is TGTGCCAGCAGTTTAAGTCCAGGGAACGAGCAGTACTTC. The genes are TRBV27 and TRBJ2-7; a weak D match, TRBD1 (5 bases). Per the germline V gene, CDR1 is MNHEY and CDR2 is SMNVEV (reference sequence). The V end lost 2 bases, the J end lost 5 bases, and 10 bases lay between the germline ends. There are 13 residues in the CDR3.

This clonotype came up once. The gene calls are TRBV28 and TRBJ1-4; no definite D call. The V and J ends lost 3 bases and 10 bases respectively, with 18 bases between them. This CDR3 comprises 15 residues. Germline loops: CDR1 MDHEN, CDR2 SYDVKM. CDR3 sequence (DNA): TGTGCCAGCAGTTTTTCCCTCTCGGGTTTAGGAAAACTGTTTTTT. Residues: CASSFSLSGLGKLFF.

This rearrangement joins TRBV6-2 or TRBV6-3 to TRBJ1-5; 7 bases agree with TRBD1. The trim removed 6 bases at V and 2 bases at J, leaving 4 bases unmatched. Germline CDR1 MNHEY, CDR2 SVGEGT. This CDR3 is built from 14 residues. The CDR3 reads CASRVTGGNQPQHF. The CDR3 nucleotides read TGTGCCAGCAGGGTAACAGGGGGCAATCAGCCCCAGCATTTT.

The chain couples TRBV27 to TRBJ2-7; 7 bases align to TRBD2. This CDR3 spans 15 amino acids. The ends lost 2 bases at V and 3 bases at J; junction bases unmatched: 7. Germline V lookup: CDR1 MNHEY, CDR2 SMNVEV (reference sequence). The CDR3 reads CASSLSLAVNYEQYF. The CDR3 bases are TGTGCCAGCAGTTTAAGTCTAGCGGTGAACTACGAGCAGTACTTC.

This clonotype showed up just a few times. The chain is built from TRBV6-6 and TRBJ2-3; TRBD2 matches at 7 bases. Germline CDR1 reads MNHNY; CDR2 reads SVGAGI (reference sequence). This CDR3 region has 17 residues. V lost 7 bases, J lost 0 bases, and 13 bases stayed unmatched. The CDR3 bases are TGTGCCAGCAATCCTCCACCTCCGGGGGGAAGCACAGATACGCAGTATTTT. This encodes CASNPPPPGGSTDTQYF.

This clonotype was observed a few times. The V and J genes are TRBV20-1 and TRBJ1-3; TRBD1 matches 9 bases. V lost 4 bases, J lost 5 bases, and 3 bases stayed unmatched. In germline, CDR1 is DFQATT, CDR2 SNEGSKA (reference sequence). The CDR3 totals 13 residues. The CDR3 region has the DNA TGCAGTGCTACCGGACAGGGGAGAAACACCATATATTTT. Translated: CSATGQGRNTIYF.

In its sample, this clonotype was seen many times. The V call is TRBV5-4, the J call TRBJ2-1; D is perhaps TRBD1 or TRBD2 (6 bases each). The V and J ends lost 4 bases and 5 bases respectively, with 10 bases between them. The CDR3 is made up of 13 amino acids. Germline lookup yields CDR1 SGHNT and CDR2 YYREEE (reference sequence). The CDR3 sequence is CASSGGQNNEQFF. CDR3 coding DNA: TGTGCCAGCAGCGGGGGGCAGAACAATGAGCAGTTCTTC.

V and J are TRBV7-9 and TRBJ2-7; D gene ambiguous. The germline V gene has CDR1 SEHNR and CDR2 FQNEAQ (reference sequence). V was shortened by 1 base and J by 2 bases, with 3 bases between the two germline ends. The CDR3 totals 12 residues. DNA of the CDR3: TGTGCCAGCAGCTTAGTCCCCTACGAGCAGTACTTC. It translates to CASSLVPYEQYF. Drawing the rest from reference TRBV7-9 and TRBJ2-7, the complete variable domain is DTGVSQNPRHKITKRGQNVTFRCDPISEHNRLYWYRQTLGQGPEFLTYFQNEAQLEKSRLLSDRFSAERPKGSFSTLEIQRTEQGDSAMYLCASSLVPYEQYFGPGTRLTVT.

In this sample, this clonotype turned up many times. The rearrangement joins TRBV7-9 to TRBJ2-7; perhaps TRBD2 as D (6 bases). This CDR3 is 13 amino acids long. Germline values: CDR1 SEHNR, CDR2 FQNEAQ (reference sequence). Trimming pared 5 bases from V and 3 bases from J, leaving 11 bases between. As DNA, the CDR3 is TGTGCCAGCAGCCCCCGGGGGAACTACGAGCAGTACTTC. Residues: CASSPRGNYEQYF.

This clonotype was seen repeatedly, ten times or more. The rearrangement links TRBV28 to TRBJ1-6, with D unresolved. V was cut by 3 bases and J by 3 bases, with 6 bases left in between. The germline gives CDR1 MDHEN, CDR2 SYDVKM. CDR3 size: 14 residues. This chain's CDR3 is CASSLPSYNSPLHF. The DNA of the CDR3 is TGTGCCAGCAGTTTGCCCAGCTATAATTCACCCCTCCACTTT.

This clonotype was picked up a small number of times. This rearrangement joins TRBV6-6 to TRBJ1-5; D uncertain. Germline CDR1 reads MNHNY; CDR2 reads SVGAGI (reference sequence). The CDR3 covers 14 residues. The V end was cut by 2 bases, the J end by 4 bases, with 9 bases between. The CDR3 spells CASSYVRVNQPQHF. The DNA of the CDR3 is TGTGCCAGCAGTTACGTCCGGGTGAATCAGCCCCAGCATTTT.

This clonotype was counted at least ten times. The V gene is TRBV29-1, the J gene TRBJ2-5, with D perhaps matching TRBD2 (6 bases). Germline CDR1 is SQVTM and CDR2 is ANQGSEA. Trimming pared 6 bases from V and 2 bases from J, leaving 13 bases between. CDR3 length: 13 amino acids. The CDR3 sequence: CSVPLGGQETQYF. The CDR3, as DNA: TGCAGCGTCCCGCTGGGGGGACAAGAGACCCAGTACTTC. The full variable domain, in which reference TRBV29-1 and TRBJ2-5 provide the parts outside the CDR3, is SAVISQKPSRDICQRGTSLTIQCQVDSQVTMMFWYRQQPGQSLTLIATANQGSEATYESGFVIDKFPISRPNLTFSTLTVSNMSPEDSSIYLCSVPLGGQETQYFGPGTRLLVL.

CDR3 residues: CAWSGTSGRNIQYF. CDR3 nucleotide sequence: TGTGCCTGGAGTGGGACTAGCGGGAGAAACATTCAGTACTTC. This chain connects TRBV30 to TRBJ2-4, with 13 bases lining up with TRBD2. With V trimmed by 1 base and J by 6 bases, 0 bases remained unmatched. The CDR3 is 14 amino acids. Germline V gene data show CDR1 as GTSNPN and CDR2 as SVGIG (reference sequence).

This clonotype was detected ten times or more. This chain joins TRBV7-6 and TRBJ2-3; possibly TRBD2 for D (6 bases). CDR1 is SGHVS, CDR2 FNYEAQ, per germline. Trimming pared 4 bases from V and 6 bases from J, leaving 14 bases between. The CDR3 runs 14 residues. For the CDR3, the DNA is TGTGCCAGCAGCTGGGACTTACAGAGTGATACGCAGTATTTT. It codes for CASSWDLQSDTQYF.

V usage is TRBV7-2 and J usage is TRBJ1-5, with D perhaps TRBD1 (6 bases). Germline V CDR1 and CDR2: SGHTA, FQGNSA. CDR3 length: 15 amino acids. The V gene lost 6 bases and the J gene lost 6 bases, with 18 bases spanning the gap. CDR3 protein: CASSRGRGHGQPQHF. CDR3 nucleotide sequence: TGTGCCAGCAGTCGAGGCCGGGGGCACGGTCAGCCCCAGCATTTT.

This clonotype has at least ten counts. The chain joins TRBV29-1 to TRBJ2-3, with D possibly being TRBD2 (5 bases). The germline V gene has CDR1 SQVTM and CDR2 ANQGSEA. V was pared by 8 bases and J by 8 bases, with 17 bases between. The CDR3 covers 12 residues. CDR3 sequence: CSLLTSTITQYF. The CDR3 DNA sequence: TGCAGCCTCCTAACTAGTACCATTACGCAGTATTTT.

This clonotype was seen a few times. The CDR3, as DNA: TGTGCCAGCAGCTTACCAGGGGGTGGTGAAAAACTGTTTTTT. It translates to CASSLPGGGEKLFF. V usage is TRBV7-9 and J usage is TRBJ1-4; 7 bases map to TRBD1. Germline CDR1 is SEHNR and CDR2 is FQNEAQ (reference sequence). CDR3 length: 14 residues. The trim removed 2 bases at V and 7 bases at J, leaving 4 bases unmatched.

The chain couples TRBV5-1 to TRBJ1-3; 9 positions match TRBD1. CDR3 length: 14 amino acids. Germline CDR1 reads SGHRS; CDR2 reads YFSETQ. The ends lost 3 bases at V and 2 bases at J; junction bases unmatched: 0. The CDR3 DNA is TGCGCCAGCAGCTGGACAGGGGCTGGAAACACCATATATTTT. The encoded protein is CASSWTGAGNTIYF.

The chain is built from TRBV20-1 and TRBJ2-7; D tentatively reads TRBD1 or TRBD2 (5 bases each). V lost 3 bases and J lost 6, with 15 bases in between. In germline, CDR1 is DFQATT, CDR2 SNEGSKA (reference sequence). The CDR3 sequence is 13 residues long. In DNA form, the CDR3 reads TGCAGTGCTAGTGTCTCCGGGACCACCGAGCAGTACTTC. Translation gives CSASVSGTTEQYF.

V is TRBV29-1 and J is TRBJ2-5; D might be TRBD1 (6 bases). The germline CDR1 and CDR2 sequences are SQVTM and ANQGSEA. This CDR3 has 13 residues. V lost 4 bases to trimming and J lost 4 bases, with 13 bases between them. CDR3 bases: TGCAGCGTTGCACAGGGAACTTTAGAGACCCAGTACTTC. Translating gives CSVAQGTLETQYF.